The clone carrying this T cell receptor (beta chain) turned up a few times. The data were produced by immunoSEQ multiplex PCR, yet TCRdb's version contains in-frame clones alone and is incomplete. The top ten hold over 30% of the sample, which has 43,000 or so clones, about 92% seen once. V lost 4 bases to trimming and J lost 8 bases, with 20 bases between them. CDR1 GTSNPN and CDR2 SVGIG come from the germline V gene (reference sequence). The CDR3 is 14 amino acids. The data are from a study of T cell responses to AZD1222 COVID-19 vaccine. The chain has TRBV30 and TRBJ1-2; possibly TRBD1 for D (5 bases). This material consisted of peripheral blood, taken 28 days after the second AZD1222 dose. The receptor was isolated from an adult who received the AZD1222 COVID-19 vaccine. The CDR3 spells CAWTLRRGEKGYTF. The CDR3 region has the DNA TGTGCCTGGACGTTAAGACGGGGGGAGAAAGGCTACACCTTC.